Listed here are 24 T cell receptor beta chains from one sample, sequenced in a study of blood T cell repertoires in COVID-19. Libraries were prepared by immunoSEQ multiplex PCR; TCRdb keeps only in-frame clonotypes and omits some of them. Among hundreds of thousands of clones, 65% to 90% were seen once, and the ten largest hold around 15%. Sequencing was done on a sample of PBMCs or T cells enriched from blood (not recorded which). These TCRs come from a man between 18 and 29 years old who had recovered from COVID-19.

V is TRBV18 and J is TRBJ2-2; tentatively, D is TRBD2 (5 bases). Germline values: CDR1 KGHSH, CDR2 LQKENI. The V end was cut by 6 bases, the J end by 6 bases, with 20 bases between. CDR3 size: 16 residues. The CDR3 region has the DNA TGTGCCAGCTCCCCCATAAGGACTCGGGGATCCGGGGAGCTGTTTTTT. Residues: CASSPIRTRGSGELFF.

This clone came up a few times. The sample contains more than one DNA sequence encoding this CDR3. The chain couples TRBV3-1 (or the pseudogene TRBV3-2) to TRBJ2-3; 13 bases match TRBD2. This CDR3 region has 15 residues. The germline V gene has CDR1 LGHDT and CDR2 YNNKEL (reference sequence). V shed 4 bases and J 5 bases; nucleotides not matched to a gene: 3. As DNA, the CDR3 is TGTGCCAGCAGCCCGAGGACTAGCGGGGGAGATACGCAGTATTTT. This translates into CASSPRTSGGDTQYF.

This clone has more than one count but fewer than ten. The chain combines TRBV28 with TRBJ2-1; D not certain. Germline V CDR1 and CDR2: MDHEN, SYDVKM. V dropped 3 bases and J dropped 2 bases, with 8 bases sitting between them. The CDR3 runs 14 residues. The CDR3 region is CASSFRLAYNEQFF. The CDR3, as DNA: TGTGCCAGCAGTTTTCGGCTAGCCTACAATGAGCAGTTCTTC.

The chain combines TRBV6-1 with TRBJ1-6; D might be TRBD1 (5 bases). Germline assignment: CDR1 MNHNS and CDR2 SASEGT. Trimming stripped 4 bases from V and 1 base from J, with 20 bases between. This CDR3 has 19 amino acids. In DNA form, the CDR3 reads TGTGCCAGCAGTGGCTCCGGGACTCACTTTGGGTCCTATAATTCACCCCTCCACTTT. It is translated as CASSGSGTHFGSYNSPLHF.

The gene calls are TRBV5-1 and TRBJ1-6, with 7 nucleotides matching TRBD1. Germline V gene lookup returns CDR1 SGHRS and CDR2 YFSETQ. J lost 10 bases, V lost 2 bases, and 6 bases had no gene match. The CDR3 is made up of 14 amino acids. The CDR3 region has the DNA TGCGCCAGCAGCTTAAGATCAGGGGGATCACCCCTCCACTTT. The encoded protein is CASSLRSGGSPLHF.

The table lists this clone with a count of one. This rearrangement joins TRBV6-5 to TRBJ1-1, with TRBD1 matching over 8 bases. This CDR3 spans 15 amino acids. Losses at the gene ends were 6 bases for V and 0 bases for J; bases not matched to a gene: 6. Germline CDR1 and CDR2: MNHEY and SVGAGI. CDR3 in DNA: TGTGCCAGCAGGGACAGGGATCGCATGAACACTGAAGCTTTCTTT. Amino acids: CASRDRDRMNTEAFF.

This chain uses TRBV27 with TRBJ1-2, with TRBD1 matching 10 bases. This CDR3 is 15 amino acids long. J lost 3 bases, V lost 4 bases, and 5 bases had no gene match. Per the germline V gene, CDR1 is MNHEY and CDR2 is SMNVEV (reference sequence). CDR3 region: CASSSRDRGDYGYTF. The CDR3 DNA follows: TGTGCCAGCAGTTCCCGGGACAGGGGAGACTATGGCTACACCTTC.

The chain uses TRBV7-9 and TRBJ1-1, with D tentatively TRBD1 (5 bases). Germline V lookup: CDR1 SEHNR, CDR2 FQNEAQ (reference sequence). The germline V and J ends were trimmed by 5 bases and 4 bases, with 14 bases remaining between them. CDR3 length: 14 amino acids. DNA for the CDR3: TGTGCCAGCAGCGGGCAGGGTATTTCCACTGAAGCTTTCTTT. It translates to CASSGQGISTEAFF.

The table lists this clone with a count of one. This rearrangement joins TRBV5-3 to TRBJ2-1, with 9 bases that match TRBD2. TRBV5-3 qualifies as an ORF whose function is uncertain. The CDR3 covers 16 residues. V trimming: 4 bases; J trimming: 6 bases; junction bases outside the gene matches: 11. For the CDR3, the DNA is TGTGCCAGAAGCAAAACCGGGACTAGCAACGGCAATGAGCAGTTCTTC. Translated, it gives CARSKTGTSNGNEQFF.

The CDR3 loop is CASRLSGETDYGYTF. The CDR3 DNA reads as TGTGCCAGTAGGCTGAGCGGGGAAACTGACTATGGCTACACCTTC. This chain joins TRBV19 and TRBJ1-2; D gene uncertain. The CDR3 runs to 15 residues. Deletions cut 6 bases from V and 3 bases from J, with 17 bases between. CDR1 and CDR2 from the germline V gene are LNHDA and SQIVND (reference sequence).

This chain connects TRBV19 to TRBJ1-5; 7 nucleotides line up with TRBD1. The CDR3 covers 16 residues. Germline V gives CDR1 LNHDA, CDR2 SQIVND (reference sequence). Trimming removed 6 bases from V and 0 bases from J; junction bases left unmatched: 8. The CDR3 DNA is TGTGCCAGTAGGAGAACGGGACAGTATAGCAATCAGCCCCAGCATTTT. Residues: CASRRTGQYSNQPQHF.

J is TRBJ1-3 and V is TRBV6-5, with 7 bases matching TRBD1. From germline, CDR1 is MNHEY and CDR2 SVGAGI. After removal of 8 bases from V and 0 bases from J, the junction contained 7 bases not matched to a gene. This CDR3 region has 15 residues. CDR3 nucleotides: TGTGCCAGCGAATACAGGGGCAGCTCTGGAAACACCATATATTTT. Encoded protein: CASEYRGSSGNTIYF.

Notes on this clone: One junction end does not reproduce the germline sequence, and a read error may be involved. The J gene is TRBJ2-2, the V gene TRBV12-3 or TRBV12-4; a weak D match, TRBD2 (5 bases). The length of the CDR3 is 12 residues. CDR3 amino acids: CASSLGVGELFF. CDR3 DNA: TGTGCCAGCAGTTTGGGCGTCGGGGAGCTATTTTTT.

This sequence joins TRBV6-6 and TRBJ2-7; a weak D match, TRBD1 (6 bases). Looked up from germline, CDR1 is MNHNY and CDR2 is SVGAGI (reference sequence). V shed 6 bases and J shed 2 bases, with 17 bases lying between them. The CDR3 is 15 amino acids. The CDR3 spells CASSLAPGVAYEQYF. Written as DNA, the CDR3 is TGTGCCAGCAGCCTCGCTCCAGGGGTGGCCTACGAGCAGTACTTC.

The rearrangement links TRBV4-2 to TRBJ1-6; D gene uncertain. Trimming stripped 0 bases from V and 6 bases from J, with 18 bases between. Germline V gene data show CDR1 as LGHNA and CDR2 as YNFKEQ. The CDR3 extends over 18 amino acids. The chain's CDR3 is CASSQDFVYGRGNSPLHF. As DNA, the CDR3 is TGTGCCAGCAGCCAAGATTTCGTATACGGCCGGGGTAATTCACCCCTCCACTTT.

There are a few counts of this clone. V usage is TRBV3-1 (or the pseudogene TRBV3-2) and J usage is TRBJ1-2; D may be TRBD1 (6 bases). Germline V gene sequence: CDR1 LGHDT, CDR2 YNNKEL (reference sequence). The length of the CDR3 is 13 residues. V lost 5 bases to trimming and J lost 1 base, with 8 bases between them. Here the CDR3 DNA reads TGTGCCAGCAGCACACAGGGTAACTATGGCTACACCTTC. Protein product: CASSTQGNYGYTF.

This chain uses TRBV3-1 (or the pseudogene TRBV3-2) with TRBJ1-1, with 7 bases aligning to TRBD1. Germline CDR1 and CDR2: LGHDT and YNNKEL (reference sequence). The V segment lost 1 base and the J segment 3 bases; nucleotides outside the gene matches: 5. This CDR3 is 15 amino acids long. CDR3 in amino acids: CASSQGGGWDTEAFF. The CDR3 DNA follows: TGTGCCAGCAGCCAAGGAGGGGGCTGGGACACTGAAGCTTTCTTT.

The genes are TRBV29-1 and TRBJ2-7; weak D call: TRBD1 (6 bases). The germline V gene encodes CDR1 SQVTM and CDR2 ANQGSEA. V gave up 2 bases and J gave up 4 bases, with 12 bases separating them. The CDR3 consists of 13 residues. The CDR3, as DNA: TGCAGCGTTGAACCCCCAGGGGTGTACGAGCAGTACTTC. Translation: CSVEPPGVYEQYF.

CDR3 bases: TGTGCCAGCAGCTTAGAATATCGGACAGGCCTAACTAATGAAAAACTGTTTTTT. Its translation is CASSLEYRTGLTNEKLFF. The chain recombines TRBV7-2 with TRBJ1-4, with 7 nucleotides matching TRBD1. The germline CDR1 and CDR2 sequences are SGHTA and FQGNSA. V lost 1 base, J lost 1 base, and 9 bases stayed unmatched. There are 18 residues in the CDR3.

The chain is built from TRBV5-1 and TRBJ2-7; TRBD2 agrees at 11 bases. This CDR3 has 14 residues. Per germline, CDR1 SGHRS and CDR2 YFSETQ. Germline trimming cut 4 bases from V and 3 bases from J; bases unmatched to any gene: 3. CDR3 amino acids: CASSHTSGSYEQYF. CDR3 sequence (DNA): TGCGCCAGCAGCCATACTAGCGGGAGCTACGAGCAGTACTTC. Combining the CDR3 with reference TRBV5-1 and TRBJ2-7 gives the whole variable domain KAGVTQTPRYLIKTRGQQVTLSCSPISGHRSVSWYQQTPGQGLQFLFEYFSETQRNKGNFPGRFSGRQFSNSRSEMNVSTLELGDSALYLCASSHTSGSYEQYFGPGTRLTVT.

This chain uses TRBV4-1 with TRBJ2-5; D gene unclear. Deletions cut 1 base from V and 5 bases from J, with 8 bases between. CDR1 and CDR2 from the germline V gene are MGHRA and YSYEKL. This CDR3 has 13 residues. The CDR3 region is CASSQVALETQYF. CDR3 bases: TGCGCCAGCAGCCAAGTGGCTTTGGAGACCCAGTACTTC.

The V and J genes are TRBV19 and TRBJ2-2, with D uncertain. Deletions cut 4 bases from V and 4 bases from J, with 22 bases between. Germline-derived CDR1 and CDR2 are LNHDA and SQIVND (reference sequence). The CDR3 spans 18 residues. The CDR3 DNA sequence: TGTGCCAGTAGTACCCCCACCGGGTCCCACTCGGTCACCGGGGAGCTGTTTTTT. It codes for CASSTPTGSHSVTGELFF.

The chain couples TRBV4-1 to TRBJ1-5; a possible D gene is TRBD1 (5 bases). Germline V gene lookup returns CDR1 MGHRA and CDR2 YSYEKL. Trimming removed 0 bases at V and 5 bases at J, with 8 bases between. The CDR3 extends over 14 amino acids. CDR3 sequence (DNA): TGCGCCAGCAGCCAAGAGGGGGGAGATCAGCCCCAGCATTTT. This sequence encodes CASSQEGGDQPQHF.

The J gene is TRBJ1-3, the V gene TRBV4-1, with D possibly matching TRBD1 (5 bases). The CDR3 covers 15 residues. Germline CDR1 MGHRA, CDR2 YSYEKL. V lost 0 bases to trimming and J lost 1 base, with 7 bases between them. For the CDR3, the DNA is TGCGCCAGCAGCCAAGATCCAGGGTCTGGAAACACCATATATTTT. It translates to CASSQDPGSGNTIYF.